This T cell receptor beta chain was found in a study of early T cells in non-severe SARS-CoV-2 infection. Background on the study: The authors sequenced bulk RNA from unsorted whole blood, leaving chains unpaired.

J lost 5 bases, V lost 7 bases, and 9 bases had no gene match. The length of the CDR3 is 14 residues. Germline V lookup: CDR1 MNHEY, CDR2 SMNVEV (reference sequence). The study's findings and limits: VDJdb matching favored anti-spike CD8 responses, missing private and CD4 specificities.

In TCRdb, the 5' RACE reads were re-called with MiXCR into one record per CDR3 protein. Of 55,000 to 85,000 distinct CDR3 sequences listed, roughly an eighth were seen once; the top ten hold around 15%. There are many counts of this clonotype. Its antigen is as yet unknown. The V gene is TRBV27, the J gene TRBJ1-1, with 8 positions matching TRBD1. The sequence derives from an adult who was a healthcare worker with PCR-confirmed SARS-CoV-2 infection or an uninfected control (not recorded which). The sample comprised whole blood. The CDR3 loop is CASTPTGVKTEAFF. For the CDR3, the DNA is TGTGCCAGCACCCCGACAGGGGTAAAAACTGAAGCTTTCTTT.